This entry lists 29 T cell receptor beta chains sequenced from one sample in a study of blood T cell repertoires in COVID-19. The data were produced by immunoSEQ multiplex PCR, yet TCRdb's version contains in-frame clones alone and is incomplete. The top ten clones hold roughly 0.8% of a sample with under 300,000 clones, over 75% of them seen once. The sample consisted of peripheral blood. The source of these receptors is a woman in her 30s with acute or convalescent COVID-19.

This rearrangement joins TRBV5-1 to TRBJ1-1, with 9 bases aligning to TRBD1. Germline V lookup: CDR1 SGHRS, CDR2 YFSETQ. J was trimmed by 10 bases and V by 4 bases; bases with no gene match: 17. This CDR3 spans 16 amino acids. In DNA form, the CDR3 reads TGCGCCAGCAGCCCCCAATCAGGGACAGGGTCTATTGGAGCTTTCTTT. It translates to CASSPQSGTGSIGAFF.

The chain has TRBV5-1 and TRBJ2-1; D is possibly TRBD2 (6 bases). The length of the CDR3 is 14 residues. V gave up 1 base and J gave up 9 bases, with 14 bases separating them. Germline CDR1 is SGHRS and CDR2 is YFSETQ. CDR3 protein: CASSLFSGQTEQFF. The CDR3, as DNA: TGCGCCAGCAGCTTGTTTAGCGGTCAGACTGAGCAGTTCTTC.

V usage is TRBV27 and J usage is TRBJ2-7; 9 bases are shared with TRBD1. Germline assignment: CDR1 MNHEY and CDR2 SMNVEV (reference sequence). The V segment lost 2 bases and the J segment 4 bases; nucleotides outside the gene matches: 6. The CDR3 loop spans 15 amino acids. This CDR3 is CASSLTGTGFYEQYF. CDR3 in DNA: TGTGCCAGCAGTTTAACCGGGACAGGGTTTTACGAGCAGTACTTC.

The chain has TRBV3-1 (or the pseudogene TRBV3-2) and TRBJ2-1, with 9 nucleotides matching TRBD1. Trimming removed 3 bases from V and 5 bases from J; junction bases left unmatched: 5. The CDR3 is 15 residues long. Germline V gene lookup returns CDR1 LGHDT and CDR2 YNNKEL (reference sequence). This CDR3 reads CASSHPGTGNNEQFF. The CDR3 DNA follows: TGTGCCAGCAGCCATCCCGGGACAGGGAACAATGAGCAGTTCTTC.

The V and J genes are TRBV12-5 and TRBJ2-7, with 8 bases identical to TRBD2. The length of the CDR3 is 15 residues. The V segment lost 5 bases and the J segment 2 bases; nucleotides outside the gene matches: 8. CDR1 LGHNT and CDR2 FRNRAP come from the germline V gene. The CDR3 nucleotides are TGTGCTAGTGGTCCCTCGAGGGGACTAGCCTACGAGCAGTACTTC. Amino acids: CASGPSRGLAYEQYF.

This chain joins TRBV6-1 and TRBJ2-1; 11 positions agree with TRBD2. This CDR3 is built from 16 residues. Germline CDR1 MNHNS, CDR2 SASEGT. V trimming: 2 bases; J trimming: 8 bases; junction bases outside the gene matches: 8. This CDR3 is CASSETASGRQDEQFF. CDR3 nucleotides: TGTGCCAGCAGTGAAACGGCTAGCGGGAGGCAGGATGAGCAGTTCTTC.

The chain links TRBV6-5 to TRBJ1-2; the D gene is possibly TRBD1 (5 bases). The ends were cut back, 4 bases at V and 2 bases at J, with 8 bases in the middle. The CDR3 loop spans 13 amino acids. The germline V gene encodes CDR1 MNHEY and CDR2 SVGAGI. The CDR3 nucleotides read TGTGCCAGCAGTTTGGCAGGGAACTATGGCTACACCTTC. Its protein is CASSLAGNYGYTF.

The V and J genes are TRBV28 and TRBJ2-3; D not resolved. The ends were cut back, 3 bases at V and 2 bases at J, with 9 bases in the middle. Germline V gene lookup returns CDR1 MDHEN and CDR2 SYDVKM. The CDR3 consists of 14 residues. As DNA, the CDR3 is TGTGCCAGCAGTTTCCCAGATAACACAGATACGCAGTATTTT. This codes for CASSFPDNTDTQYF.

V usage is TRBV27 and J usage is TRBJ1-1; 10 bases are a match to TRBD1. With 5 bases clipped from V and 0 bases from J, the junction kept 6 bases outside the gene matches. From germline, CDR1 is MNHEY and CDR2 SMNVEV (reference sequence). This CDR3 contains 16 residues. CDR3 DNA sequence: TGTGCCAGCAGTCCCGGGACAGGGGTTCTGAACACTGAAGCTTTCTTT. Translation gives CASSPGTGVLNTEAFF.

The V call is TRBV5-4, the J call TRBJ2-1; D unclear. This CDR3 is built from 15 residues. V was pared by 4 bases and J by 3 bases, with 14 bases between. Germline V gene lookup returns CDR1 SGHNT and CDR2 YYREEE (reference sequence). The CDR3 here is CASSAGILIYNEQFF. The CDR3, as DNA: TGTGCCAGCAGCGCCGGTATTCTCATCTACAATGAGCAGTTCTTC.

The chain carries TRBV5-1 and TRBJ2-1, with D maybe TRBD2 (7 bases). Germline V gives CDR1 SGHRS, CDR2 YFSETQ. CDR3 length: 16 amino acids. V was pared by 4 bases and J by 7 bases, with 21 bases between. The CDR3 is CASSLTGQWGGNEQFF. The CDR3 DNA reads as TGCGCCAGCAGCCTGACAGGTCAATGGGGGGGAAATGAGCAGTTCTTC.

This chain uses TRBV7-2 with TRBJ2-5; D may be TRBD1 (6 bases). The CDR3 contains 17 residues. From germline, CDR1 is SGHTA and CDR2 FQGNSA. Trimming removed 5 bases at V and 5 bases at J, with 24 bases between. This CDR3 is CASSLTKRTVRGETQYF. The CDR3 DNA reads as TGTGCCAGCAGCCTAACTAAACGGACAGTAAGAGGGGAGACCCAGTACTTC.

The chain carries TRBV6-5 and TRBJ1-1, with D possibly matching TRBD1 (5 bases). Germline V gene data show CDR1 as MNHEY and CDR2 as SVGAGI. This CDR3 has 15 amino acids. V gave up 2 bases and J gave up 8 bases, with 18 bases separating them. CDR3 amino acids: CASSYAGPGIFEAFF. In nucleotides, the CDR3 is TGTGCCAGCAGTTACGCGGGACCCGGGATTTTCGAAGCTTTCTTT.

The chain is built from TRBV7-9 and TRBJ2-7; perhaps TRBD1 as D (6 bases). Germline V gene lookup returns CDR1 SEHNR and CDR2 FQNEAQ (reference sequence). CDR3 size: 14 residues. V shed 4 bases and J shed 5 bases, with 15 bases lying between them. CDR3 region: CASSSPTGSDEQYF. As DNA, the CDR3 is TGTGCCAGCAGCTCCCCGACAGGTTCGGACGAGCAGTACTTC.

The CDR3 nucleotides are TGTGCCAGCAGCCCACGCGGCGAAGCCAAAAACATTCAGTACTTC. Residues: CASSPRGEAKNIQYF. V and J are TRBV7-8 and TRBJ2-4; unclear D gene. This CDR3 contains 15 residues. V was pared by 5 bases and J by 0 bases, with 11 bases between. The V gene's germline CDR1 is SGHVS and CDR2 FQNEAQ.

The rearrangement links TRBV3-1 (or the pseudogene TRBV3-2) to TRBJ2-3; 10 nucleotides line up with TRBD2. This CDR3 is built from 16 residues. The germline V gene encodes CDR1 LGHDT and CDR2 YNNKEL (reference sequence). The junction had 9 bases not matched to a gene; V was cut back by 5 bases and J by 4 bases. CDR3 in amino acids: CASSNLAGDMADTQYF. DNA of the CDR3: TGTGCCAGCAGCAACCTAGCGGGAGACATGGCAGATACGCAGTATTTT.

V and J are TRBV11-3 and TRBJ2-5; D is perhaps TRBD2 (6 bases). CDR3 length: 14 residues. CDR1 is SGHNT, CDR2 YENEEA, per germline. The V end lost 2 bases, the J end lost 2 bases, and 9 bases lay between the germline ends. The CDR3 sequence: CASSLWGTQETQYF. For the CDR3, the DNA is TGTGCCAGCAGCTTATGGGGGACTCAAGAGACCCAGTACTTC.

V usage is TRBV4-3 and J usage is TRBJ2-5; 10 bases match TRBD2. The CDR3 has 15 residues. The junction had 2 bases not matched to a gene; V was cut back by 1 base and J by 3 bases. From germline, CDR1 is LGHNA and CDR2 YSLEER. The DNA of the CDR3 is TGCGCCAGCAGCCAAGGAGGACTAGCGGAAGAGACCCAGTACTTC. Translating gives CASSQGGLAEETQYF.

This sequence joins TRBV5-4 and TRBJ2-7; the match to TRBD2 covers 8 bases. The CDR3 has 16 amino acids. Germline V gene lookup returns CDR1 SGHNT and CDR2 YYREEE (reference sequence). The trim removed 4 bases at V and 7 bases at J, leaving 16 bases unmatched. The CDR3 DNA follows: TGTGCCAGCAGCCCGTTACAAGTAGCGGGGATGGGTGAGCAGTACTTC. It yields the protein CASSPLQVAGMGEQYF.

This clone appeared once. Other DNA sequences in this sample translate to the same CDR3. The chain uses TRBV9 and TRBJ2-3; D unresolved. Germline loops: CDR1 SGDLS, CDR2 YYNGEE. This CDR3 has 12 residues. Deletions cut 0 bases from V and 6 bases from J, with 5 bases between. The CDR3 DNA reads TGTGCCAGCAGCGTAGGAGGTGATACGCAGTATTTT. Translating gives CASSVGGDTQYF.

The rearrangement joins TRBV15 to TRBJ1-1; tentative D call: TRBD1 (5 bases). Trimming pared 5 bases from V and 2 bases from J, leaving 18 bases between. The CDR3 spans 16 residues. Germline CDR1 reads LNHNV; CDR2 reads YYDKDF (reference sequence). Written as DNA, the CDR3 is TGTGCCACCAGCCGGGAGATCAGACAGACTAACACTGAAGCTTTCTTT. This codes for CATSREIRQTNTEAFF.

The chain couples TRBV30 to TRBJ2-5; no clear D gene. From germline, CDR1 is GTSNPN and CDR2 SVGIG (reference sequence). This CDR3 contains 11 residues. The V end was cut by 7 bases, the J end by 2 bases, with 8 bases between. The CDR3 spells CAYRRQETQYF. The CDR3, as DNA: TGTGCCTACAGACGACAAGAGACCCAGTACTTC.

This clone has only a few counts. The chain has TRBV4-3 and TRBJ2-3; 12 bases agree with TRBD2. CDR1 is LGHNA and CDR2 is YSLEER in the germline V gene. This CDR3 has 15 residues. Losses at the gene ends were 4 bases for V and 3 bases for J; bases not matched to a gene: 2. This CDR3 reads CASSPTSGRTDTQYF. Written as DNA, the CDR3 is TGCGCCAGCAGCCCGACTAGCGGGAGAACAGATACGCAGTATTTT.

The CDR3 DNA sequence: TGTGCCTGGCGGGTTTTTGGCGGACAGGGAATCAATGAGCAGTTCTTC. Its translation is CAWRVFGGQGINEQFF. The chain links TRBV30 to TRBJ2-1; 8 bases line up with TRBD1. Germline V gene lookup returns CDR1 GTSNPN and CDR2 SVGIG (reference sequence). The CDR3 covers 16 residues. The J segment lost 6 bases and the V segment lost 5 bases, leaving 15 bases of the junction unmatched.

The chain joins TRBV10-3 to TRBJ2-1; unclear D gene. With 9 bases removed from V and 7 bases from J, the gap between germline ends came to 4 bases. The CDR3 has 9 amino acids. The germline gives CDR1 ENHRY, CDR2 SYGVKD. CDR3 nucleotides: TGTGCCATTTCTAATGAGCAGTTCTTC. It yields the protein CAISNEQFF.

This clone was detected many times. This chain links TRBV19 with TRBJ1-6; maybe TRBD1 (5 bases). The CDR3 is 14 residues long. The germline V gene has CDR1 LNHDA and CDR2 SQIVND (reference sequence). V was shortened by 3 bases and J by 6 bases, with 9 bases between the two germline ends. The CDR3 protein is CASSMGGFNSPLHF. The CDR3, as DNA: TGTGCCAGTAGTATGGGGGGATTTAATTCACCCCTCCACTTT.

V is TRBV7-9 and J is TRBJ1-2; D may be TRBD1 (5 bases). The CDR3 has 16 amino acids. Trimming pared 7 bases from V and 0 bases from J, leaving 18 bases between. The germline gives CDR1 SEHNR, CDR2 FQNEAQ (reference sequence). Here the CDR3 DNA reads TGTGCCAGCAAAGATCCTGACAGAGCAGCTAACTATGGCTACACCTTC. It yields the protein CASKDPDRAANYGYTF.

The chain links TRBV15 to TRBJ2-5; D may be TRBD1 (7 bases). V lost 1 base to trimming and J lost 5 bases, with 14 bases between them. In germline, CDR1 is LNHNV, CDR2 YYDKDF (reference sequence). The CDR3 is 15 amino acids. DNA of the CDR3: TGTGCCACCAGCAGAGCTACAGGGGAGGTGGAGACCCAGTACTTC. Translating gives CATSRATGEVETQYF.

The chain uses TRBV5-4 and TRBJ2-3, with TRBD2 matching 12 bases. CDR3 length: 18 residues. V was pared by 5 bases and J by 0 bases, with 10 bases of the junction left unmatched. Germline V gives CDR1 SGHNT, CDR2 YYREEE (reference sequence). DNA of the CDR3: TGTGCCAGCAGTCGGTTGGGGGGGACTAGCGGGAGCACAGATACGCAGTATTTT. Residues: CASSRLGGTSGSTDTQYF.